The text below deals with one T cell receptor beta chain. Antigen: not known. These data belong to a study of cytomegalovirus exposure and HLA in healthy donors. About the research overall: A later analysis reported the same platform for the 120 or so validation repertoires and the 666 first-cohort repertoires. Study-level results: Most TCR sequences were seen very rarely across donors, but some public TCRs occurred in many. A later analysis found first-cohort TCR clusters tended to co-occur in the 110 or so validation repertoires.

Sequenced by immunoSEQ multiplex PCR; TCRdb stores in-frame clones only, minus some. Of 82,000 or so clones listed, 95% were seen once; the top ten hold approximately 0.69%. Germline CDR1 reads SGHTA; CDR2 reads FQGNSA. Germline trimming cut 3 bases from V and 3 bases from J; bases unmatched to any gene: 4. The CDR3 extends over 15 amino acids. Sequencing input: PBMCs. This chain joins TRBV7-2 and TRBJ2-3; TRBD1 matches at 9 bases. The source is a woman aged 18-35 years in good health and CMV-seronegative. CDR3 DNA: TGTGCCAGCAGCTTGGACAGGGGAGGGACAGATACGCAGTATTTT. Translating it yields CASSLDRGGTDTQYF.